This T cell receptor (beta chain) appears in the sequencing data of a study of T cells in Graves' hyperthyroidism and ophthalmopathy. TCR beta CDR3 regions were amplified from RNA transcripts. The HTBI set primed first-round TCR CDR3 RT-PCR. TCRdb recomputed calls from the multiplex PCR reads with MiXCR, one row per CDR3 protein. The sample records about 400,000 distinct CDR3 sequences, about 13% being singletons. V was pared by 4 bases and J by 0 bases, with 5 bases of the junction left unmatched. The CDR3 is 15 amino acids. Germline V gene data show CDR1 as SGHRS and CDR2 as YFSETQ. This clonotype was recorded at least ten times.

The sequence derives from a woman younger than 35 with Graves' hyperthyroidism. Material for sequencing was blood. This chain links TRBV5-1 with TRBJ2-3; TRBD2 agrees at 7 bases. CDR3 region: CASSAGSGSTDTQYF. The CDR3 DNA reads as TGCGCCAGCAGCGCCGGTAGCGGGAGCACAGATACGCAGTATTTT.